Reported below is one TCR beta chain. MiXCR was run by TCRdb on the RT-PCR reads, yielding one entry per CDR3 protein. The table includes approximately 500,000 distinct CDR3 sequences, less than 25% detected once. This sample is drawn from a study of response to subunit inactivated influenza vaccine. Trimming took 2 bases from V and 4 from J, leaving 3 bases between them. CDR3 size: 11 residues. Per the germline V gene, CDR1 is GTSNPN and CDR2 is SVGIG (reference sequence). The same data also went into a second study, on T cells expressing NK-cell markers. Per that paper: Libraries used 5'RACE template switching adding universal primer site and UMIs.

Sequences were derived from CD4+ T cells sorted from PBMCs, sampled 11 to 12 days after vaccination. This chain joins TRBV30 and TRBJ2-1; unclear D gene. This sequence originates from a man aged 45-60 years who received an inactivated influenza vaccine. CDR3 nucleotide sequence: TGTGCCTGGAGTTATTACAATGAGCAGTTCTTC. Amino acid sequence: CAWSYYNEQFF. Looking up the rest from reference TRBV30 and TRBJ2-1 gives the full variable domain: SQTIHQWPATLVQPVGSPLSLECTVEGTSNPNLYWYRQAAGRGLQLLFYSVGIGQISSEVPQNLSASRPQDRQFILSSKKLLLSDSGFYLCAWSYYNEQFFGPGTRLTVL.